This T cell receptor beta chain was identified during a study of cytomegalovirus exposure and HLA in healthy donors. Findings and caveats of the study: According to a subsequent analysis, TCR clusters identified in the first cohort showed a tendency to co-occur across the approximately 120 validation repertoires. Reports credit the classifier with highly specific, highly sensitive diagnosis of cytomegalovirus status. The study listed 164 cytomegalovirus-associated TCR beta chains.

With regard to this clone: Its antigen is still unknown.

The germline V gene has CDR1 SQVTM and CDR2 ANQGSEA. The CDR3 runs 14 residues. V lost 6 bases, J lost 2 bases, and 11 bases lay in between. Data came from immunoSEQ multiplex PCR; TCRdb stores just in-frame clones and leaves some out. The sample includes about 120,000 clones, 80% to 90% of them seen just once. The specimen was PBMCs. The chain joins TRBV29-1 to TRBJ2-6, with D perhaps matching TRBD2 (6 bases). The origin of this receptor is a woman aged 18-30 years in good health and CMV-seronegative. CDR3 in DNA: TGCAGCGTCCCGGGGGTTCCTGGGGCCAACGTCCTGACTTTC. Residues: CSVPGVPGANVLTF.